This TCR beta chain was sequenced in a study of metastatic and nonmetastatic thyroid tumors (TCRdb year 2020). Describing the broader study: Repertoires were compared across peripheral blood and tumor or nodule tissue samples from malignant and benign thyroid patients. Points the paper makes about the study in general: In both blood and tumor samples, malignant tumors were reported to have significantly higher TCR beta diversity than benign nodules.

CDR1 SGHRS and CDR2 YFSETQ are derived from the germline V gene. V lost 4 bases and J lost 4 bases; the stretch between them is 13 bases long. The cysteine opens and the phenylalanine closes a CDR3 of 14 amino acids. Just the 42-base CDR3 DNA is kept, in frame starting at base 1. In the case of this clone: Its antigen is unknown. Within one base of it there is no much larger clone, and no base qualities were kept.

Library creation used PCR. The instrument was an Illumina HiSeq 4000. High-throughput sequencing was used to profile the TCR beta-chain CDR3 region of each patient. Processing in the source paper ran as follows. Drawing on CDR3 differences between clinicopathological groups, the researchers built a classifier meant to tell apart patients with distant-metastatic papillary thyroid cancer. The Shannon index was used to assess repertoire diversity, and the Morisita-Horn index was used to assess tumor-blood repertoire similarity. TCRdb cleaned the public reads at Q25 with fastp, built clones with MiXCR and kept in-frame beta chains. It is TCRdb's table, rather than the study itself, that gives the V and J calls and clone size. The sample table records approximately 35,000 clones; 35% of these occur just once. The ten largest account for over 20% of the sample. Before undergoing thyroid surgery, none of the patients had been given any kind of treatment. Using T-cell receptor beta sequencing, the researchers looked back retrospectively at clinical samples from patients, gathered between about 2011 and 2019.

The sequence was collected from a female donor with papillary thyroid cancer or a benign thyroid nodule (not recorded which). Some clones in this sample may be carry-over from other donors' samples. The sample taken for sequencing was tumor tissue. The rearrangement combines TRBV5-1 with TRBJ2-3; TRBD1 is perhaps the D gene, given 5 matching bases. The base sequence is TGCGCCAGCAGCAAGACTGGGGCCCCAGATACGCAGTATTTT. Translated, this gives CASSKTGAPDTQYF.